This entry lists 21 T cell receptor beta chains sequenced from one sample in a study of T cell responses to AZD1222 COVID-19 vaccine. This table comes from immunoSEQ multiplex PCR, and its TCRdb copy is limited to in-frame clones, with some not included. Altogether some 140,000 clones are present, approximately 90% being singletons, with the ten largest covering approximately 6%. This sample comprised peripheral blood, obtained on day 0 of AZD1222 vaccination. The receptors derive from an adult in good health.

This clone was seen a single time. The genes are TRBV19 and TRBJ1-1, with D hard to call. Looked up from germline, CDR1 is LNHDA and CDR2 is SQIVND (reference sequence). The CDR3 consists of 14 residues. V lost 0 bases, J lost 1 base, and 6 bases lay in between. The CDR3 reads CASSIDRRNTEAFF. Written as DNA, the CDR3 is TGTGCCAGTAGTATAGATCGTCGGAACACTGAAGCTTTCTTT.

V is TRBV23-1 and J is TRBJ2-3, with 7 nucleotides matching TRBD2. TRBV23-1 is an open reading frame, and its role is uncertain. V gave up 2 bases and J gave up 2 bases; unmatched junction bases: 10. This CDR3 is 17 amino acids long. Written as DNA, the CDR3 is TGCGCCAGCAGTCAAATTGTGGGGGAGGGCCCCACAGATACGCAGTATTTT. It is translated as CASSQIVGEGPTDTQYF.

The V and J genes are TRBV6-2 or TRBV6-3 and TRBJ1-1, with D unresolved. With 1 base removed from V and 4 bases from J, the gap between germline ends came to 13 bases. CDR1 and CDR2 (germline): MNHEY, SVGEGT. The CDR3 is 15 amino acids. The CDR3 loop reads CASSYFGESSTEAFF. In DNA, the CDR3 is TGTGCCAGCAGTTACTTCGGAGAGAGTAGCACTGAAGCTTTCTTT.

The genes are TRBV27 and TRBJ1-2, with D hard to call. This CDR3 is 13 amino acids long. The germline V and J ends were trimmed by 6 bases and 5 bases, with 13 bases remaining between them. CDR1 is MNHEY, CDR2 SMNVEV, per germline (reference sequence). CDR3: CASRAGPLYGYTF. The CDR3 nucleotides are TGTGCCAGCAGGGCAGGTCCTTTATATGGCTACACCTTC.

CDR3 coding DNA: TGTGCCAGCAGCCCCCGGGACACCAACTATGGCTACACCTTC. Translating gives CASSPRDTNYGYTF. The gene calls are TRBV4-2 and TRBJ1-2, with a tentative D call TRBD1 (6 bases). The CDR3 runs to 14 residues. CDR1 and CDR2 from the germline V gene are LGHNA and YNFKEQ. Trimming cost V 4 bases and J 2 bases, with 11 bases left between them.

The chain recombines TRBV2 with TRBJ2-7, with 9 bases fitting TRBD1. There are 15 residues in the CDR3. Germline trimming cut 3 bases from V and 9 bases from J; bases unmatched to any gene: 12. Germline loops: CDR1 SNHLY, CDR2 FYNNEI. DNA for the CDR3: TGTGCCAGCAGTGATGCCAGGACAGGGGAAAACCGGCAGTACTTC. Encoded protein: CASSDARTGENRQYF. The full variable domain, with the rest looked up from reference TRBV2 and TRBJ2-7, is EPEVTQTPSHQVTQMGQEVILRCVPISNHLYFYWYRQILGQKVEFLVSFYNNEISEKSEIFDDQFSVERPDGSNFTLKIRSTKLEDSAMYFCASSDARTGENRQYFGPGTRLTVT.

The chain is built from TRBV27 and TRBJ1-3, with D possibly matching TRBD1 (6 bases). Germline CDR1 reads MNHEY; CDR2 reads SMNVEV (reference sequence). The CDR3 covers 15 residues. V shed 4 bases and J shed 3 bases, with 13 bases lying between them. The CDR3 coding sequence is TGTGCCAGCAGTTCATCGACAGGTTATGGAAACACCATATATTTT. Protein sequence: CASSSSTGYGNTIYF.

The chain is built from TRBV6-5 and TRBJ1-4; D is unresolved. In germline, CDR1 is MNHEY, CDR2 SVGAGI. The CDR3 sequence is 13 residues long. Trimming cost V 6 bases and J 4 bases, with 9 bases left between them. The CDR3 loop reads CASSRNRNEKLFF. Here the CDR3 DNA reads TGTGCCAGCAGCCGTAATCGTAATGAAAAACTGTTTTTT.

This sequence joins TRBV7-8 and TRBJ1-2; D ambiguous. CDR1 is SGHVS, CDR2 FQNEAQ, per germline. The CDR3 extends over 15 amino acids. The V gene lost 4 bases and the J gene lost 3 bases, with 15 bases spanning the gap. The CDR3 loop is CASSSNGPEDYGYTF. CDR3 coding DNA: TGTGCCAGCAGCTCGAACGGGCCTGAGGACTATGGCTACACCTTC. Full variable domain (outside the CDR3, taken from reference TRBV7-8 and TRBJ1-2): GAGVSQSPRYKVAKRGQDVALRCDPISGHVSLFWYQQALGQGPEFLTYFQNEAQLDKSGLPSDRFFAERPEGSVSTLKIQRTQQEDSAVYLCASSSNGPEDYGYTFGSGTRLTVV.

The chain links TRBV30 to TRBJ1-1; no clear D gene. Germline CDR1 reads GTSNPN; CDR2 reads SVGIG (reference sequence). Trimming shortened V by 1 base and J by 1 base, and 13 bases separated the two germline ends. CDR3 size: 15 residues. The CDR3, as DNA: TGTGCCTGGAGTGGAGGGTGGAATCGGAACACTGAAGCTTTCTTT. Protein product: CAWSGGWNRNTEAFF.

The rearrangement joins TRBV6-4 to TRBJ2-3; D remains ambiguous. The CDR3 has 12 amino acids. Trimming pared 2 bases from V and 3 bases from J, leaving 3 bases between. Germline CDR1 MRHNA, CDR2 SNTAGT. The CDR3, as DNA: TGTGCCAGCAGTGACCAAACAGATACGCAGTATTTT. Residues: CASSDQTDTQYF.

The V and J genes are TRBV19 and TRBJ2-5; D is ambiguous. The germline V and J ends were trimmed by 5 bases and 0 bases, with 10 bases remaining between them. This CDR3 contains 14 residues. The germline V gene encodes CDR1 LNHDA and CDR2 SQIVND (reference sequence). The CDR3 DNA is TGTGCCAGTAGTCCCCGGGCAAACCAAGAGACCCAGTACTTC. This encodes CASSPRANQETQYF.

A few counts support this clone. This chain links TRBV21-1 with TRBJ2-1; no check of the table's D call, TRBD2, against the DNA was made. TRBV21-1 is a known pseudogene. The CDR3 is made up of 21 amino acids. The DNA of the CDR3 is TGTGCCAGCAGAGCAGCCACCGGGACTAGCGGGGACCGTAGCTCCTACAATGAGCAGTTCTTC. Its protein product is CASRAATGTSGDRSSYNEQFF.

The chain links TRBV5-1 to TRBJ2-1, with D hard to call. Germline lookup yields CDR1 SGHRS and CDR2 YFSETQ. CDR3 length: 17 residues. The V and J ends lost 4 bases and 0 bases respectively, with 17 bases between them. The CDR3 DNA reads TGCGCCAGCAGCCCGTCATCCCGCATGGGCTCCTACAATGAGCAGTTCTTC. Protein: CASSPSSRMGSYNEQFF.

This chain joins TRBV5-1 and TRBJ1-2, with 9 bases fitting TRBD1. The ends lost 4 bases at V and 8 bases at J; junction bases unmatched: 9. The CDR3 is made up of 14 amino acids. The germline V gene has CDR1 SGHRS and CDR2 YFSETQ. The CDR3 nucleotides read TGCGCCAGCAGCCGGACAGGGGAGCCGAGGGGCTACACCTTC. Translating it yields CASSRTGEPRGYTF.

The chain combines TRBV27 with TRBJ1-6, with 8 bases aligning to TRBD1. The CDR3 runs to 21 residues. Germline V lookup: CDR1 MNHEY, CDR2 SMNVEV (reference sequence). V shed 0 bases and J 7 bases; nucleotides not matched to a gene: 20. CDR3: CASSLSFPLSPGQARNSPLHF. CDR3 DNA: TGTGCCAGCAGTTTATCATTCCCGTTATCGCCGGGACAGGCAAGGAATTCACCCCTCCACTTT.

The rearrangement links TRBV12-3 or TRBV12-4 to TRBJ2-7; TRBD1 is a possible D gene (6 bases). V lost 6 bases and J lost 0, with 9 bases in between. This CDR3 is built from 13 residues. CDR3 amino acids: CASSRDISYEQYF. The CDR3 region has the DNA TGTGCCAGCAGCCGGGACATCTCCTACGAGCAGTACTTC.

The chain joins TRBV6-1 to TRBJ1-4; no clear D. V lost 3 bases to trimming and J lost 7 bases, with 12 bases between them. The CDR3 covers 14 residues. Germline V gene data show CDR1 as MNHNS and CDR2 as SASEGT. The CDR3 spells CASSENPRGEKLFF. The CDR3 DNA is TGTGCCAGCAGTGAGAACCCCCGGGGTGAAAAACTGTTTTTT.

The rearrangement uses TRBV7-9 and TRBJ2-1; D remains unclear. V dropped 6 bases and J dropped 2 bases, with 11 bases sitting between them. The CDR3 runs to 14 residues. CDR1 and CDR2 from the germline V gene are SEHNR and FQNEAQ (reference sequence). CDR3: CASSRGGTYNEQFF. The DNA of the CDR3 is TGTGCCAGCAGTCGAGGTGGCACCTACAATGAGCAGTTCTTC.

The gene calls are TRBV30 and TRBJ1-3, with D unclear. This CDR3 has 14 residues. Between the trimmed V and J ends, which lost 2 bases and 4 bases, there was a span of 12 bases. Germline V gene lookup returns CDR1 GTSNPN and CDR2 SVGIG (reference sequence). Written as DNA, the CDR3 is TGTGCCTGGAGTCGGAATAGCCTAGGAAACACCATATATTTT. Translating it yields CAWSRNSLGNTIYF.

The rearrangement uses TRBV7-2 and TRBJ1-4; D uncertain. Trimming left V 4 bases short and J 8 bases short, with 20 bases between. Per germline, CDR1 SGHTA and CDR2 FQGNSA. The CDR3 length is 16 residues. CDR3 nucleotides: TGTGCCAGCAGCTCACGGTCTGCTAGGCCTGGGGAAAAACTGTTTTTT. Translation gives CASSSRSARPGEKLFF.